The sample holds many counts of the clone carrying this T cell receptor (beta chain). The antigen remains undetermined. These data belong to a study of molecular identifiers for immune sequencing clone quantification. Study at large: In the replicates, RNA derived from roughly 20,000 or 100,000 naive CD8 cells was divided into five parts, and four were sequenced.

V shed 5 bases and J shed 7 bases, with 15 bases lying between them. Germline CDR1 reads SGHAT; CDR2 reads FQNNGV. This CDR3 region has 14 residues. Naive CD8 T cells were sorted, and the gate applied was CD8+CD4-CCR7+CD45RA+. TCRdb reprocessed the PCR reads with MiXCR, giving one entry per CDR3 protein. The sample holds about 40,000 distinct CDR3 sequences; 15% to 20% are singletons and the top ten take under 1.3%. Overall study findings and caveats: Clones that exceeded 20 RNA copies held over 99% of effector molecules, yet under 1% in naive cells.

The source of this sequence is a human donor in good health. Some libraries in this study had Jurkat cell RNA spiked in. V and J are TRBV11-2 and TRBJ2-1, with D unresolved. Sample: naive CD8+ T cells from blood, with Jurkat cell RNA spiked in. As to subset: FACS-sorted CD8+CD4-CCR7+CD45RA+ naive T cells. CDR3 in DNA: TGTGCCAGCAGCCTACCGTCCCATTTGAATGAGCAGTTCTTC. Translation gives CASSLPSHLNEQFF.